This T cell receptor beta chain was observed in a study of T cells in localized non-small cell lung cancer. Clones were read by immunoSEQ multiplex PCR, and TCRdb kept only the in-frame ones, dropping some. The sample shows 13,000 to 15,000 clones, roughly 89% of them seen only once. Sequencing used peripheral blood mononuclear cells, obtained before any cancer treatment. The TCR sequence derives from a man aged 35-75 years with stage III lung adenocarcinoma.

CDR3 coding DNA: TGCGCCAGCAGCGCTGAAGGGGCAGCGGGAGGGCAAGAGACCCAGTACTTC. This encodes CASSAEGAAGGQETQYF. V and J are TRBV5-1 and TRBJ2-5; 10 bases are shared with TRBD2. Germline CDR1 and CDR2: SGHRS and YFSETQ. Trimming cost V 4 bases and J 2 bases; bases outside gene matches: 11. The CDR3 loop spans 17 amino acids.